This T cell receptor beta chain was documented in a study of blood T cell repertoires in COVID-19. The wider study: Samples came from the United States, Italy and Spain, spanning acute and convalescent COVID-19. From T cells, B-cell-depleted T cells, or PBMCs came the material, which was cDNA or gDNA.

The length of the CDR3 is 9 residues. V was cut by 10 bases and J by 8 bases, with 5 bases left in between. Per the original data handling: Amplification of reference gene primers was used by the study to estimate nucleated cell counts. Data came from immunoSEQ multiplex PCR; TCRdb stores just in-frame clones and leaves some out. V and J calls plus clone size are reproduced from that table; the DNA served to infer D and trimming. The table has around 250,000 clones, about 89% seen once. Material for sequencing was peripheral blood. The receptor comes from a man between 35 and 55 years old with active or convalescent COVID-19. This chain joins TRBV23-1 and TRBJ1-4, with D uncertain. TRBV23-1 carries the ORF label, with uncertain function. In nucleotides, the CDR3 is TGCGCCAAGAGGGAAAAACTGTTTTTT. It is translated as CAKREKLFF.